A single sample gave rise to the 16 T cell receptor beta chains below, sequenced in a study of shared clonotypes between healthy human individuals. Method: immunoSEQ multiplex PCR; TCRdb's copy keeps in-frame clones and lacks some. The sample has roughly 1,500,000 clones; about 98% are singletons. The source material was naive CD4+ T cells sorted from blood. Subset given: CD45RA+ positively selected. The receptors were gathered from a man aged 25-45 years in good health.

This chain joins TRBV11-2 and TRBJ2-2, with D possibly TRBD1 on 5 matching bases. CDR1 SGHAT and CDR2 FQNNGV come from the germline V gene. The V gene lost 5 bases and the J gene lost 6 bases, with 13 bases spanning the gap. CDR3 length: 14 residues. DNA for the CDR3: TGTGCCAGCAGCCTTCAAGGGGTATCCGGGGAGCTGTTTTTT. Its protein product is CASSLQGVSGELFF. The full variable domain, its missing parts supplied by reference TRBV11-2 and TRBJ2-2, is EAGVAQSPRYKIIEKRQSVAFWCNPISGHATLYWYQQILGQGPKLLIQFQNNGVVDDSQLPKDRFSAERLKGVDSTLKIQPAKLEDSAVYLCASSLQGVSGELFFGEGSRLTVL.

The chain employs TRBV4-1 and TRBJ2-1; D gene uncertain. In germline, CDR1 is MGHRA, CDR2 YSYEKL. Trimming pared 4 bases from V and 5 bases from J, leaving 12 bases between. CDR3 length: 14 amino acids. The CDR3, as DNA: TGCGCCAGCAGCCTCCGTACAGACCACAATGAGCAGTTCTTC. Protein: CASSLRTDHNEQFF.

This chain joins TRBV2 and TRBJ2-7, with 12 positions matching TRBD2. CDR1 is SNHLY and CDR2 is FYNNEI in the germline V gene. V lost 6 bases to trimming and J lost 2 bases; unmatched junction nucleotides: 5. This CDR3 has 15 residues. The CDR3 nucleotides read TGTGCCAGCAGGCCGACTAGCGGGAGAACCTACGAGCAGTACTTC. This sequence encodes CASRPTSGRTYEQYF.

The chain recombines TRBV15 with TRBJ2-7, with TRBD2 matching over 7 bases. Per the germline V gene, CDR1 is LNHNV and CDR2 is YYDKDF (reference sequence). The CDR3 runs 17 residues. The V segment lost 5 bases and the J segment 6 bases; nucleotides outside the gene matches: 19. The CDR3 loop reads CATSPIRGGRAGSEQYF. Here the CDR3 DNA reads TGTGCCACCAGCCCTATACGTGGGGGGAGGGCTGGGAGCGAGCAGTACTTC.

The chain carries TRBV15 and TRBJ1-1, with a tentative D call TRBD1 (5 bases). Germline V gene sequence: CDR1 LNHNV, CDR2 YYDKDF (reference sequence). V shed 5 bases and J shed 4 bases, with 14 bases lying between them. This CDR3 region has 14 residues. CDR3 sequence: CATSVDSRATEAFF. In DNA form, the CDR3 reads TGTGCCACCAGCGTTGACAGCAGGGCCACTGAAGCTTTCTTT.

The rearrangement uses TRBV6-5 and TRBJ2-7; 7 bases fit TRBD1. CDR3 length: 14 residues. From germline, CDR1 is MNHEY and CDR2 SVGAGI. V lost 8 bases to trimming and J lost 3 bases; unmatched junction nucleotides: 10. The CDR3 loop is CASSSPGTDYEQYF. The DNA of the CDR3 is TGTGCCAGCTCTTCCCCCGGGACAGACTACGAGCAGTACTTC.

The rearrangement uses TRBV5-1 and TRBJ1-1, with 9 nucleotides matching TRBD1. The J segment lost 0 bases and the V segment lost 4 bases, leaving 7 bases of the junction unmatched. The CDR3 covers 16 residues. Germline V CDR1 and CDR2: SGHRS, YFSETQ. The CDR3 DNA reads as TGCGCCAGCAGCCCGGGACAGGGCCTTATGAACACTGAAGCTTTCTTT. Protein: CASSPGQGLMNTEAFF. The entire variable domain, with the rest obtained from reference TRBV5-1 and TRBJ1-1, is as follows: KAGVTQTPRYLIKTRGQQVTLSCSPISGHRSVSWYQQTPGQGLQFLFEYFSETQRNKGNFPGRFSGRQFSNSRSEMNVSTLELGDSALYLCASSPGQGLMNTEAFFGQGTRLTVV.

V gene TRBV18 combines with J gene TRBJ2-6; D is possibly TRBD1 (5 bases). Germline V CDR1 and CDR2: KGHSH, LQKENI. The V gene lost 3 bases and the J gene lost 4 bases, with 16 bases spanning the gap. This CDR3 is 17 amino acids long. CDR3 residues: CASSPYRTTEGANVLTF. In DNA form, the CDR3 reads TGTGCCAGCTCACCTTACAGGACAACCGAGGGGGCCAACGTCCTGACTTTC.

The count of this clone is one. This chain links TRBV6-6 with TRBJ2-7, with D unclear. The germline gives CDR1 MNHNY, CDR2 SVGAGI (reference sequence). This CDR3 contains 15 residues. Trimming removed 0 bases from V and 0 bases from J, with 9 bases in between. The CDR3: CASSYSVRSSYEQYF. CDR3 in DNA: TGTGCCAGCAGTTACTCGGTGAGGAGCTCCTACGAGCAGTACTTC.

V and J are TRBV9 and TRBJ2-1; D ambiguous. Trimming took off 0 bases at V and 5 bases at J, with 15 bases between the two ends. This CDR3 contains 16 residues. The V gene's germline CDR1 is SGDLS and CDR2 YYNGEE. The CDR3 reads CASSVDGRLPHNEQFF. The CDR3, as DNA: TGTGCCAGCAGCGTAGACGGCAGACTTCCGCACAATGAGCAGTTCTTC. Drawing the rest from reference TRBV9 and TRBJ2-1, the complete variable domain is DSGVTQTPKHLITATGQRVTLRCSPRSGDLSVYWYQQSLDQGLQFLIQYYNGEERAKGNILERFSAQQFPDLHSELNLSSLELGDSALYFCASSVDGRLPHNEQFFGPGTRLTVL.

This chain joins TRBV19 and TRBJ2-1; 7 nucleotides match TRBD2. Germline V lookup: CDR1 LNHDA, CDR2 SQIVND (reference sequence). The length of the CDR3 is 17 residues. V lost 6 bases to trimming and J lost 2 bases; unmatched junction nucleotides: 13. The CDR3 region has the DNA TGTGCCAGTAGCCTCTTGCGGGGGATTTGGACCTACAATGAGCAGTTCTTC. It translates to CASSLLRGIWTYNEQFF.

This chain uses TRBV29-1 with TRBJ2-1; 10 nucleotides align to TRBD2. The CDR3 runs 16 residues. Germline V gene sequence: CDR1 SQVTM, CDR2 ANQGSEA. With V trimmed by 7 bases and J by 6 bases, 15 bases remained unmatched. The CDR3 DNA follows: TGCAGCGCAGCAGCTAGCGGGAGTAGTAGAAGCAATGAGCAGTTCTTC. It specifies CSAAASGSSRSNEQFF.

The CDR3, as DNA: TGTGCCAGCTCACTGGGACTAGCGGGCCCCTACGAGCAGTACTTC. This gives the protein CASSLGLAGPYEQYF. The chain links TRBV18 to TRBJ2-7, with 12 bases identical to TRBD2. Germline CDR1 is KGHSH and CDR2 is LQKENI. Trimming cost V 4 bases and J 2 bases; bases outside gene matches: 3. The CDR3 loop spans 15 amino acids.

The rearrangement links TRBV11-3 to TRBJ2-2; 9 bases agree with TRBD1. The CDR3 runs to 17 residues. Germline values: CDR1 SGHNT, CDR2 YENEEA. V trimming: 4 bases; J trimming: 6 bases; junction bases outside the gene matches: 12. The CDR3 is CASSSRTGALIAGELFF. CDR3 in DNA: TGTGCCAGCAGCTCCCGGACAGGGGCCTTGATCGCCGGGGAGCTGTTTTTT.

The chain employs TRBV6-1 and TRBJ2-7; the D gene is possibly TRBD2 (5 bases). Trimming took 3 bases from V and 6 from J, leaving 9 bases between them. Looked up from germline, CDR1 is MNHNS and CDR2 is SASEGT. The CDR3 runs 12 residues. CDR3 nucleotide sequence: TGTGCCAGCAGTGACTGGGCGGGCGAGCAGTACTTC. Translated: CASSDWAGEQYF.

CDR3 DNA sequence: TGCGCCAGCAGCCCCTCCAGAGAGACCCAGTACTTC. Amino acid sequence: CASSPSRETQYF. The chain combines TRBV5-1 with TRBJ2-5; D gene ambiguous. CDR3 length: 12 amino acids. V was clipped by 4 bases and J by 4 bases, with 8 bases between them. The germline CDR1 and CDR2 sequences are SGHRS and YFSETQ.